The text below deals with one TCR beta chain. Seattle patients were enrolled while actively infected and followed longitudinally. Original processing notes: Estimation of nucleated cell counts was performed using reference gene primer amplification. Profiled with immunoSEQ multiplex PCR; TCRdb holds only in-frame clones, not every one. The V and J calls and clone size were taken over from that table, and D and trimming were inferred from the DNA. The sample includes approximately 300,000 clones, just under 90% of them seen just once. These data originate in a study of blood T cell repertoires in COVID-19. Study context: Sites across the United States, Italy and Spain contributed samples from acute and convalescent COVID-19. PBMCs, B-cell-depleted T cells, or T cells were the source of the cDNA or gDNA that made up the material.

CDR3 length equals 16 residues. Trimming removed 3 bases from V and 8 bases from J; junction bases left unmatched: 11. The germline V gene encodes CDR1 KGHDR and CDR2 SFDVKD. This chain connects TRBV24-1 to TRBJ2-1, with TRBD1 matching 8 bases. The sample taken for sequencing was peripheral blood. The receptor comes from a woman aged 45-59 years with COVID-19, enrolled during active disease. In nucleotides, the CDR3 is TGTGCCACCAGTGATCGGACCGGGACAGGCCGCGATGAGCAGTTCTTC. Translation: CATSDRTGTGRDEQFF.